The source of this T cell receptor (beta chain) is a study of T cells in Graves' hyperthyroidism and ophthalmopathy. Background on the study: Any treatment followed the collection of peripheral blood at initial diagnosis.

Amplified TCR beta CDR3 regions came from RNA transcripts. The primer set for the first-round RT-PCR of the TCR CDR3 was HTBI. Using its own MiXCR run on the multiplex PCR reads, TCRdb lists one record per CDR3 protein. In the table there are 300,000 to 450,000 distinct CDR3 sequences, about 13% of which are singletons. In its sample, this clonotype was seen a few times. Participants, patients aged 18 to 65, had newly diagnosed hyperthyroidism with a duration under 2 months. This CDR3 has 13 residues. V was shortened by 10 bases and J by 4 bases, with 15 bases between the two germline ends. The rearrangement uses TRBV12-3 or TRBV12-4 and TRBJ2-3; the D gene is possibly TRBD1 (5 bases). The receptor's source is a man aged 30 to 45 with Graves' hyperthyroidism that later progressed to Graves' ophthalmopathy. The sample comprised blood. CDR3 in amino acids: CATQGRGSDTQYF. The CDR3 DNA follows: TGTGCCACCCAGGGTCGAGGCTCAGATACGCAGTATTTT.